The 27 T cell receptor beta chains reported below all come from one sample, sequenced in a study of T cell changes during pregnancy in multiple sclerosis (dated by TCRdb to the late 2010s). Library generation was performed with the immunoSEQ multiplex PCR assay. TCRdb took over this immuneACCESS table, retaining in-frame rearrangements with V and J assigned. Such tables are incomplete; in checked studies, under half of the missing clones stem from an unresolved V gene, and the remainder is unexplained. The sample table contains over 70,000 clones; only one count was recorded for 90% to 95% of them. Jointly, the top ten make up approximately 2.2% of the sample. This material consisted of peripheral blood, taken in the third trimester of pregnancy. The source of these receptors is a female donor with multiple sclerosis, enrolled in a pregnancy study.

V is TRBV7-9 and J is TRBJ2-1; D is possibly TRBD2 (5 bases). The CDR3 has 13 residues. Germline values: CDR1 SEHNR, CDR2 FQNEAQ (reference sequence). Trimming pared 5 bases from V and 0 bases from J, leaving 5 bases between. The CDR3: CASSGSSYNEQFF. The CDR3 DNA follows: TGTGCCAGCAGCGGGAGCTCCTACAATGAGCAGTTCTTC.

The chain is built from TRBV5-6 and TRBJ2-3, with 13 bases aligning to TRBD2. With 4 bases clipped from V and 9 bases from J, the junction kept 8 bases outside the gene matches. The CDR3 is made up of 15 amino acids. The germline CDR1 and CDR2 sequences are SGHDT and YYEEEE. CDR3 sequence: CASSVLAGGPVTQYF. For the CDR3, the DNA is TGTGCCAGCAGCGTACTAGCGGGAGGGCCTGTGACGCAGTATTTT. Based on the CDR3 plus reference TRBV5-6 and TRBJ2-3, the full variable domain is DAGVTQSPTHLIKTRGQQVTLRCSPKSGHDTVSWYQQALGQGPQFIFQYYEEEERQRGNFPDRFSGHQFPNYSSELNVNALLLGDSALYLCASSVLAGGPVTQYFGPGTRLTVL.

The chain links TRBV6-6 to TRBJ2-7; TRBD1 agrees at 7 bases. Germline-derived CDR1 and CDR2 are MNHNY and SVGAGI (reference sequence). This CDR3 contains 13 residues. With V trimmed by 6 bases and J by 2 bases, 4 bases remained unmatched. CDR3 coding DNA: TGTGCCAGCAGATGGACAGGTGCCTACGAGCAGTACTTC. Protein product: CASRWTGAYEQYF.

The rearrangement joins TRBV5-1 to TRBJ2-7; D gene unclear. Germline values: CDR1 SGHRS, CDR2 YFSETQ. The germline V and J ends were trimmed by 2 bases and 4 bases, with 13 bases remaining between them. There are 14 residues in the CDR3. This CDR3 is CASSFGTISYEQYF. The CDR3 DNA follows: TGCGCCAGCAGCTTTGGTACTATTTCATACGAGCAGTACTTC.

This sequence joins TRBV27 and TRBJ1-4, with 10 bases identical to TRBD1. From germline, CDR1 is MNHEY and CDR2 SMNVEV (reference sequence). V shed 7 bases and J 11 bases; nucleotides not matched to a gene: 22. This CDR3 comprises 18 residues. The CDR3 is CASTSFGIMRQGARKLFF. The CDR3 nucleotides are TGTGCCAGCACCTCGTTCGGAATAATGAGACAGGGGGCGCGGAAACTGTTTTTT. Together with reference TRBV27 and TRBJ1-4, the CDR3 gives the full variable domain: EAQVTQNPRYLITVTGKKLTVTCSQNMNHEYMSWYRQDPGLGLRQIYYSMNVEVTDKGDVPEGYKVSRKEKRNFPLILESPSPNQTSLYFCASTSFGIMRQGARKLFFGSGTQLSVL.

This clone was recorded only once. The V and J genes are TRBV14 and TRBJ2-7; 10 nucleotides align to TRBD2. CDR1 and CDR2 (germline): SGHDN, FVKESK. Germline trimming cut 1 base from V and 5 bases from J; bases unmatched to any gene: 5. The CDR3 sequence is 15 residues long. CDR3 protein: CASSQGVLAGDEQYF. The CDR3 DNA sequence: TGTGCCAGCAGCCAAGGGGTTCTAGCGGGAGACGAGCAGTACTTC. Combining the CDR3 with reference TRBV14 and TRBJ2-7 gives the whole variable domain EAGVTQFPSHSVIEKGQTVTLRCDPISGHDNLYWYRRVMGKEIKFLLHFVKESKQDESGMPNNRFLAERTGGTYSTLKVQPAELEDSGVYFCASSQGVLAGDEQYFGPGTRLTVT.

The chain uses TRBV27 and TRBJ2-6, with 8 positions matching TRBD1. The CDR3 spans 15 residues. Germline V gene sequence: CDR1 MNHEY, CDR2 SMNVEV (reference sequence). The ends lost 7 bases at V and 4 bases at J; junction bases unmatched: 6. In nucleotides, the CDR3 is TGTGCCAGCAACCGACAGGGGAGGGGGGCCAACGTCCTGACTTTC. Translation gives CASNRQGRGANVLTF.

The CDR3 spells CASSYLAGGSTDTQYF. CDR3 in DNA: TGTGCCAGCAGCTATTTAGCGGGAGGTAGCACAGATACGCAGTATTTT. This chain links TRBV5-6 with TRBJ2-3; TRBD2 matches at 10 bases. This CDR3 is 16 amino acids long. The V gene end was trimmed by 3 bases and the J gene end by 0 bases; junction bases not matched to a gene: 4. CDR1 SGHDT and CDR2 YYEEEE come from the germline V gene.

This chain connects TRBV9 to TRBJ2-7, with 8 bases that match TRBD2. With V trimmed by 4 bases and J by 2 bases, 8 bases remained unmatched. This CDR3 comprises 15 residues. Per the germline V gene, CDR1 is SGDLS and CDR2 is YYNGEE. CDR3 coding DNA: TGTGCCAGCAGCCCCCCCTCGGGAGGGCCCTACGAGCAGTACTTC. It yields the protein CASSPPSGGPYEQYF.

V is TRBV6-1 and J is TRBJ1-1; D possibly corresponds to TRBD1 (5 bases). The ends were cut back, 6 bases at V and 0 bases at J, with 11 bases in the middle. This CDR3 has 14 amino acids. From germline, CDR1 is MNHNS and CDR2 SASEGT. The CDR3 nucleotides read TGTGCCAGCAGCCTGACAGCGATGAACACTGAAGCTTTCTTT. Translating gives CASSLTAMNTEAFF.

The chain links TRBV7-9 to TRBJ1-2, with a weak D call TRBD1 (5 bases). The CDR3 extends over 14 amino acids. V was pared by 5 bases and J by 3 bases, with 13 bases between. In germline, CDR1 is SEHNR, CDR2 FQNEAQ (reference sequence). The CDR3 DNA is TGTGCCAGCAGCCCGGTGACGGGGGACTATGGCTACACCTTC. Encoded protein: CASSPVTGDYGYTF.

The chain links TRBV29-1 to TRBJ2-5, with D maybe TRBD2 (5 bases). The germline V and J ends were trimmed by 5 bases and 4 bases, with 14 bases remaining between them. The germline V gene encodes CDR1 SQVTM and CDR2 ANQGSEA. The CDR3 sequence is 13 residues long. CDR3 region: CSVRGGIGETQYF. The CDR3 coding sequence is TGCAGCGTTAGAGGAGGTATAGGAGAGACCCAGTACTTC.

The chain recombines TRBV28 with TRBJ1-1; the D gene is possibly TRBD1 (5 bases). The V gene lost 5 bases and the J gene lost 3 bases, with 16 bases spanning the gap. The CDR3 runs to 15 residues. CDR1 is MDHEN and CDR2 is SYDVKM in the germline V gene. The CDR3 DNA sequence: TGTGCCAGCAGTAGCCCGACGGGGGGGGACACTGAAGCTTTCTTT. Translating gives CASSSPTGGDTEAFF.

This clone was detected only a few times. The chain carries TRBV6-5 and TRBJ1-5; 7 nucleotides line up with TRBD1. Germline assignment: CDR1 MNHEY and CDR2 SVGAGI. CDR3 size: 15 residues. The trim removed 7 bases at V and 3 bases at J, leaving 9 bases unmatched. For the CDR3, the DNA is TGTGCCAGCACCTCGACAGGGAACTTCAATCAGCCCCAGCATTTT. Translating it yields CASTSTGNFNQPQHF.

The V gene is TRBV27, the J gene TRBJ2-3, with D possibly being TRBD1 (5 bases). The ends were cut back, 2 bases at V and 7 bases at J, with 7 bases in the middle. The germline gives CDR1 MNHEY, CDR2 SMNVEV (reference sequence). The CDR3 length is 12 residues. Here the CDR3 reads CASSLTGNTQYF. Written as DNA, the CDR3 is TGTGCCAGCAGTTTAACAGGCAATACGCAGTATTTT.

This clone occurred once. The genes are TRBV28 and TRBJ2-7; the D gene is possibly TRBD1 (5 bases). V was shortened by 2 bases and J by 0 bases, with 14 bases between the two germline ends. Germline V lookup: CDR1 MDHEN, CDR2 SYDVKM. The CDR3 loop spans 16 amino acids. CDR3 coding DNA: TGTGCCAGCAGTTTACAGGTGACAGCTAGCTCCTACGAGCAGTACTTC. Translating it yields CASSLQVTASSYEQYF. The full variable domain, in which reference TRBV28 and TRBJ2-7 provide the parts outside the CDR3, is DVKVTQSSRYLVKRTGEKVFLECVQDMDHENMFWYRQDPGLGLRLIYFSYDVKMKEKGDIPEGYSVSREKKERFSLILESASTNQTSMYLCASSLQVTASSYEQYFGPGTRLTVT.

The V call is TRBV29-1, the J call TRBJ2-7; 10 bases agree with TRBD1. V shed 3 bases, J shed 3 bases, and the junction held 2 bases outside the gene matches. Germline CDR1 and CDR2: SQVTM and ANQGSEA. The CDR3 sequence is 13 residues long. This chain's CDR3 is CSVERDRGYEQYF. The CDR3 DNA follows: TGCAGCGTTGAGCGGGACAGGGGCTACGAGCAGTACTTC.

V usage is TRBV4-2 and J usage is TRBJ2-7; 9 bases align to TRBD2. Germline V gene data show CDR1 as LGHNA and CDR2 as YNFKEQ. There are 20 residues in the CDR3. V lost 0 bases to trimming and J lost 2 bases; unmatched junction nucleotides: 17. CDR3 protein: CASSQDPGLASLRRTYEQYF. The CDR3 nucleotides read TGTGCCAGCAGCCAAGATCCAGGACTAGCGAGCCTCAGGCGGACCTACGAGCAGTACTTC.

The chain recombines TRBV14 with TRBJ2-7; TRBD1 aligns across 7 bases. Germline V gives CDR1 SGHDN, CDR2 FVKESK. CDR3 length: 17 amino acids. V was clipped by 0 bases and J by 6 bases; unmatched bases: 14. The CDR3 reads CASSQDPRGLLTSEQYF. The CDR3 DNA reads TGTGCCAGCAGCCAAGATCCGAGGGGGCTTTTAACCTCCGAGCAGTACTTC.

The chain joins TRBV21-1 to TRBJ2-1; TRBD2 is the table's D call, not checked against the DNA. TRBV21-1 is annotated as a pseudogene. This CDR3 region has 19 residues. The CDR3 here is CALSIGRAQPYSSHNEQFF. CDR3 in DNA: TGTGCCCTTTCCATCGGGAGAGCACAACCATACTCGTCCCACAATGAGCAGTTCTTC.

The chain recombines TRBV5-1 with TRBJ1-3; D is unclear. CDR3 length: 12 amino acids. Trimming took off 7 bases at V and 4 bases at J, with 9 bases between the two ends. Germline assignment: CDR1 SGHRS and CDR2 YFSETQ. In DNA form, the CDR3 reads TGCGCCAGCCGACTGGTGGGAAACACCATATATTTT. Encoded protein: CASRLVGNTIYF.

This chain uses TRBV2 with TRBJ2-1; D might be TRBD2 (6 bases). Trimming left V 3 bases short and J 0 bases short, with 9 bases between. The CDR3 loop spans 15 amino acids. From germline, CDR1 is SNHLY and CDR2 FYNNEI. CDR3 sequence: CASSEIGSSYNEQFF. CDR3 DNA sequence: TGTGCCAGCAGTGAGATCGGGAGCTCCTACAATGAGCAGTTCTTC.

Notes on this clone: A read error is likely, as this CDR3 ends without the conserved phenylalanine or tryptophan. No DNA is shown, since the ends of the CDR3 on it are uncertain; the CDR3 is the one TCRdb lists. This chain connects TRBV11-2 to TRBJ1-3. Counting both end residues, the CDR3 totals 11 amino acids. Germline CDR1 reads SGHAT; CDR2 reads FQNNGV. CDR3 sequence: CASSLDLGSEA.

The rearrangement joins TRBV27 to TRBJ2-7; 9 nucleotides align to TRBD2. The V and J ends lost 5 bases and 7 bases, in that order; junction bases with no gene match: 9. The V gene's germline CDR1 is MNHEY and CDR2 SMNVEV (reference sequence). This CDR3 comprises 14 residues. CDR3 protein: CASSHPGTSNEQYF. In DNA form, the CDR3 reads TGTGCCAGCAGTCACCCCGGGACTAGCAATGAGCAGTACTTC.

The V call is TRBV28, the J call TRBJ1-5, with a possible D match to TRBD1 (5 bases). The CDR3 has 14 amino acids. The ends were cut back, 8 bases at V and 1 base at J, with 12 bases in the middle. Germline CDR1 MDHEN, CDR2 SYDVKM. CDR3 protein: CASVVGGSNQPQHF. The CDR3 nucleotides read TGTGCCAGCGTCGTGGGGGGAAGCAATCAGCCCCAGCATTTT.

V is TRBV4-1 and J is TRBJ1-5; D may be TRBD1 (5 bases). This CDR3 has 14 residues. Trimming left V 0 bases short and J 7 bases short, with 10 bases between. The V gene's germline CDR1 is MGHRA and CDR2 YSYEKL. The CDR3 sequence: CASSQDAGFQPQHF. CDR3 coding DNA: TGCGCCAGCAGCCAAGACGCAGGGTTCCAGCCCCAGCATTTT.

V is TRBV11-1 and J is TRBJ2-6, with a tentative D call TRBD1 (5 bases). CDR3 length equals 16 residues. Germline CDR1 SGHAT, CDR2 FQDESV (reference sequence). V shed 3 bases and J shed 4 bases, with 13 bases lying between them. The DNA of the CDR3 is TGTGCCAGCAGCTTCAAGGGGCTGTTCGGGGCCAACGTCCTGACTTTC. This translates into CASSFKGLFGANVLTF.